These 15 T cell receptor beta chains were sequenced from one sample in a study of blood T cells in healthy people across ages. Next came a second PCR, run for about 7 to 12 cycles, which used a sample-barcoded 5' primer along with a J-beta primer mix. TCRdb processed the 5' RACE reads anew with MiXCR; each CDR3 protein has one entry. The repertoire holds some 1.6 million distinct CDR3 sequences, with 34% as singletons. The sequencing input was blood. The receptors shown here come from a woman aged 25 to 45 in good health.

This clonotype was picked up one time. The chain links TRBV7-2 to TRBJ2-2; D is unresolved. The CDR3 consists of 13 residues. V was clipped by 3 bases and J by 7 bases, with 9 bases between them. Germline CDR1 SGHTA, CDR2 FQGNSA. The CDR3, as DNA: TGTGCCAGCAGCTTTAAGGGTCACGGGGAGCTGTTTTTT. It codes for CASSFKGHGELFF.

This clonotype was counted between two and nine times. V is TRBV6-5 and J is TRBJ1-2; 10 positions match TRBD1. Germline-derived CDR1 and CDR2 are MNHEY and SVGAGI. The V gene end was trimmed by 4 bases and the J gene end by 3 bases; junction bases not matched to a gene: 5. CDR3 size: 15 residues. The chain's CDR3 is CASSLRTGGYYGYTF. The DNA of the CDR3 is TGTGCCAGCAGTTTACGGACAGGGGGATACTATGGCTACACCTTC.

CDR3: CASSQNRGSPLHF. The CDR3 DNA is TGTGCCAGCAGCCAAAACAGGGGTTCACCCCTCCACTTT. The rearrangement links TRBV3-1 to TRBJ1-6, with 7 nucleotides matching TRBD1. The CDR3 is 13 residues long. The germline CDR1 and CDR2 sequences are LGHDT and YNNKEL (reference sequence). V shed 2 bases, J shed 9 bases, and the junction held 1 base outside the gene matches.

The CDR3 sequence: CASSIPRDNYGYTF. CDR3 coding DNA: TGTGCCAGCAGTATCCCCCGGGACAACTATGGCTACACCTTC. The rearrangement joins TRBV5-4 to TRBJ1-2; TRBD1 might be the D (5 bases). Germline-derived CDR1 and CDR2 are SGHNT and YYREEE (reference sequence). V dropped 5 bases and J dropped 2 bases, with 13 bases sitting between them. The CDR3 runs to 14 residues.

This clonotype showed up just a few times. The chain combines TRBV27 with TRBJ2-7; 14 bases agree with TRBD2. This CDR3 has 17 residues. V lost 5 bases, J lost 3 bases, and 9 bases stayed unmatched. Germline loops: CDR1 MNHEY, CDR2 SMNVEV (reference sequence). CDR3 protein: CASSTAGLAGASYEQYF. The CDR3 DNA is TGTGCCAGCAGTACCGCGGGACTAGCGGGAGCTAGCTACGAGCAGTACTTC.

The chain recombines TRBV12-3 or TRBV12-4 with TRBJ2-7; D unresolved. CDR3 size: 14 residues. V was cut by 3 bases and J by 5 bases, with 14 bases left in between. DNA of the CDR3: TGTGCCAGCAGTTTCCAGGATCTAGTGGACGAGCAGTACTTC. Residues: CASSFQDLVDEQYF.

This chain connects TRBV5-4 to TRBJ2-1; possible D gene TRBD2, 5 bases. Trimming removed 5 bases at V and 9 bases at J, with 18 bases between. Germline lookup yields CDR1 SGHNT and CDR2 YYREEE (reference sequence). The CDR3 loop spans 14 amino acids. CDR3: CASSWPRVGSEQFF. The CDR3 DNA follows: TGTGCCAGCAGTTGGCCGAGGGTAGGTTCTGAGCAGTTCTTC.

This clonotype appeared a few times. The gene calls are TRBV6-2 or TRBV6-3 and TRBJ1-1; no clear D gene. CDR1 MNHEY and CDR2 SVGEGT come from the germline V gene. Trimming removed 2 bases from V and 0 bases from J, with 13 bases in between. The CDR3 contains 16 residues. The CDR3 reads CASSYDVTLMNTEAFF. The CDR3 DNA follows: TGTGCCAGCAGTTACGATGTGACACTCATGAACACTGAAGCTTTCTTT.

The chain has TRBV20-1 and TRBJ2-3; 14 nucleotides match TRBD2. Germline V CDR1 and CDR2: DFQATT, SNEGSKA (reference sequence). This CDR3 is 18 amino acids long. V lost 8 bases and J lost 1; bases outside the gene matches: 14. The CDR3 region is CSSKRRGLAGGGTDTQYF. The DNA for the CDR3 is TGCAGTTCAAAACGGCGAGGACTAGCGGGAGGAGGCACAGATACGCAGTATTTT.

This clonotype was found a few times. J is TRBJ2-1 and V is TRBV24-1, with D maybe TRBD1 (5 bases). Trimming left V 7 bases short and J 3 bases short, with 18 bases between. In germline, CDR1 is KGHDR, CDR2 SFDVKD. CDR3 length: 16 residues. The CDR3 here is CATSRKGRANYNEQFF. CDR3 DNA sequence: TGTGCCACCAGCCGTAAAGGCAGGGCCAACTACAATGAGCAGTTCTTC.

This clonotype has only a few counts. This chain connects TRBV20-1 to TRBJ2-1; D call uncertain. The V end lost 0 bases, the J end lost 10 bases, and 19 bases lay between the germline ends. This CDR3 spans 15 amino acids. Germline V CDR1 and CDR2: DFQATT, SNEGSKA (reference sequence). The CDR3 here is CSARDPRRPSEEQFF. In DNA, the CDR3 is TGCAGTGCTAGAGATCCGCGTAGACCCAGCGAGGAGCAGTTCTTC.

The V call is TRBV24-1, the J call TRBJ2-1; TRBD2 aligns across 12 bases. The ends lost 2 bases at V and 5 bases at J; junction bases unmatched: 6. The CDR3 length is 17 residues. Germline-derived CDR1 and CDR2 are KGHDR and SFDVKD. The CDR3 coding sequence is TGTGCCACCAGTGATTCCAAACTAGCGGGGGGCAACAATGAGCAGTTCTTC. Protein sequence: CATSDSKLAGGNNEQFF.

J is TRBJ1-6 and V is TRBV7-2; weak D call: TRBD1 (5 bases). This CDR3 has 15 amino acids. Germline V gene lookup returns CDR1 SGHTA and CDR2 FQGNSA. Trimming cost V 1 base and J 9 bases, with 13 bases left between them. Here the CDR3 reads CASSLGRAYGSPLHF. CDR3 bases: TGTGCCAGCAGCTTAGGCAGGGCCTATGGTTCACCCCTCCACTTT.

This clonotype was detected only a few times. The CDR3 spells CSVEVGGKAKNIQYF. CDR3 in DNA: TGCAGCGTTGAAGTGGGGGGGAAGGCCAAAAACATTCAGTACTTC. This rearrangement joins TRBV29-1 to TRBJ2-4, with 7 bases that match TRBD2. This CDR3 comprises 15 residues. Trimming removed 1 base from V and 1 base from J; junction bases left unmatched: 4. The V gene's germline CDR1 is SQVTM and CDR2 ANQGSEA.

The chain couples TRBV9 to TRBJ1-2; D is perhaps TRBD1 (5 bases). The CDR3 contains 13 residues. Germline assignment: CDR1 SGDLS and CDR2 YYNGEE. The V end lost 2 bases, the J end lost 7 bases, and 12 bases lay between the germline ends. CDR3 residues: CASSVSQGGGYTF. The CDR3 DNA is TGTGCCAGCAGCGTGAGCCAGGGCGGTGGCTACACCTTC.